The 14 T cell receptor beta chains reported below all come from one sample, sequenced in a study of shared clonotypes between healthy human individuals. The data were produced by immunoSEQ multiplex PCR, yet TCRdb's version contains in-frame clones alone and is incomplete. Altogether some 550,000 clones are present, more than 95% being singletons, with the ten largest covering around 0.06%. The sample consisted of naive CD4+ T cells sorted from blood. Regarding subset: CD45RA+ positively selected. These receptor sequences come from a woman between 25 and 40 years old in good health.

The chain recombines TRBV27 with TRBJ2-1, with 7 bases aligning to TRBD2. V lost 2 bases and J lost 4; bases outside the gene matches: 2. Germline values: CDR1 MNHEY, CDR2 SMNVEV (reference sequence). The CDR3 has 14 amino acids. The CDR3 sequence is CASSLGSGYNEQFF. DNA of the CDR3: TGTGCCAGCAGTTTAGGTAGCGGGTACAATGAGCAGTTCTTC.

The V call is TRBV29-1, the J call TRBJ2-5; D remains ambiguous. CDR1 and CDR2 (germline): SQVTM, ANQGSEA. Trimming took 4 bases from V and 1 from J, leaving 10 bases between them. This CDR3 has 13 residues. DNA for the CDR3: TGCAGCGTTGCCTCGTCTACCCAAGAGACCCAGTACTTC. It is translated as CSVASSTQETQYF.

This clone was picked up one time. This chain links TRBV23-1 with TRBJ2-4, with no clear D. TRBV23-1 is an ORF, with its function uncertain. The CDR3 loop spans 11 amino acids. The ends were cut back, 10 bases at V and 7 bases at J, with 11 bases in the middle. The CDR3 here is CATVEENIQYF. DNA of the CDR3: TGCGCCACCGTAGAAGAGAACATTCAGTACTTC.

The chain employs TRBV5-5 and TRBJ1-2; D uncertain. CDR3 length: 16 residues. V was pared by 4 bases and J by 1 base, with 17 bases between. CDR1 is SGHKS, CDR2 YYEKEE, per germline (reference sequence). The CDR3 nucleotides read TGTGCCAGCAGCCTTGGGAGGGCAAAGCTTAACTATGGCTACACCTTC. Translation gives CASSLGRAKLNYGYTF.

The chain combines TRBV19 with TRBJ2-1, with 8 bases lining up with TRBD2. CDR1 and CDR2 (germline): LNHDA, SQIVND (reference sequence). The V segment lost 5 bases and the J segment 7 bases; nucleotides outside the gene matches: 10. The CDR3 covers 15 residues. The CDR3 is CASSPTGTRPNEQFF. The DNA of the CDR3 is TGTGCCAGTAGTCCGACCGGGACTAGGCCGAATGAGCAGTTCTTC.

J is TRBJ1-4 and V is TRBV25-1, with D possibly being TRBD1 (5 bases). The CDR3 consists of 15 residues. Per the germline V gene, CDR1 is MGHDK and CDR2 is SYGVNS. V was clipped by 4 bases and J by 7 bases, with 16 bases between them. Written as DNA, the CDR3 is TGTGCCAGCAGTGCCTCCCGGCAGGGAGGTGAAAAACTGTTTTTT. This codes for CASSASRQGGEKLFF.

A note on this clone: The same CDR3 also results from other DNA sequences found in this sample. J is TRBJ2-1 and V is TRBV5-1; a weak D match, TRBD2 (6 bases). The germline gives CDR1 SGHRS, CDR2 YFSETQ. Trimming cost V 1 base and J 1 base, with 9 bases left between them. The CDR3 length is 15 residues. CDR3 in amino acids: CASSLTGDSYNEQFF. DNA for the CDR3: TGCGCCAGCAGCTTGACGGGGGATTCCTACAATGAGCAGTTCTTC.

In regard to this clone: The sample carries other DNA sequences with the same CDR3. The chain carries TRBV28 and TRBJ2-7, with D tentatively TRBD1 (5 bases). The V and J ends lost 6 bases and 1 base respectively, with 7 bases between them. Germline V gives CDR1 MDHEN, CDR2 SYDVKM. The CDR3 contains 12 residues. The CDR3 bases are TGTGCCAGCAGGCAGGGATCCTACGAGCAGTACTTC. Translated, it gives CASRQGSYEQYF.

The rearrangement joins TRBV11-2 to TRBJ2-7, with 9 bases that match TRBD2. CDR1 and CDR2 from the germline V gene are SGHAT and FQNNGV. The CDR3 is 14 amino acids. Trimming took 1 base from V and 6 from J; bases not matched to a gene: 4. Here the CDR3 reads CASSLGSSGIEQYF. CDR3 sequence (DNA): TGTGCCAGCAGCTTAGGCTCTAGCGGGATCGAGCAGTACTTC.

The CDR3 is CASSLQGLNNEQFF. The CDR3 nucleotides read TGCGCCAGCAGCTTACAGGGGCTCAACAATGAGCAGTTCTTC. The V call is TRBV5-1, the J call TRBJ2-1; 7 bases agree with TRBD1. This CDR3 contains 14 residues. The germline gives CDR1 SGHRS, CDR2 YFSETQ. V shed 2 bases and J 5 bases; nucleotides not matched to a gene: 4.

About this clone itself: Other DNA sequences in the sample encode the same CDR3. V gene TRBV6-5 combines with J gene TRBJ2-1; 9 bases are shared with TRBD2. Germline V lookup: CDR1 MNHEY, CDR2 SVGAGI. This CDR3 contains 15 residues. Trimming at V came to 4 bases and at J to 1 base, leaving 2 bases not matched to a gene. The chain's CDR3 is CASSLAGVSYNEQFF. The CDR3 DNA sequence: TGTGCCAGCAGTTTAGCGGGAGTGTCCTACAATGAGCAGTTCTTC.

This clone has just one count. The chain combines TRBV7-8 with TRBJ1-1, with D possibly TRBD1 on 5 matching bases. Germline V gives CDR1 SGHVS, CDR2 FQNEAQ. The CDR3 sequence is 14 residues long. V was cut by 1 base and J by 5 bases, with 11 bases left in between. CDR3 DNA sequence: TGTGCCAGCAGCTTAGTCCAGGGAGATACTGAAGCTTTCTTT. This sequence encodes CASSLVQGDTEAFF. Looking up the rest from reference TRBV7-8 and TRBJ1-1 gives the full variable domain: GAGVSQSPRYKVAKRGQDVALRCDPISGHVSLFWYQQALGQGPEFLTYFQNEAQLDKSGLPSDRFFAERPEGSVSTLKIQRTQQEDSAVYLCASSLVQGDTEAFFGQGTRLTVV.

This chain joins TRBV2 and TRBJ2-5, with D uncertain. This CDR3 is 14 amino acids long. V was cut by 8 bases and J by 4 bases, with 17 bases left in between. CDR1 and CDR2 from the germline V gene are SNHLY and FYNNEI. The CDR3 DNA reads as TGTGCCAGCCTTCGGGCGGATATCAGAGAGACCCAGTACTTC. This encodes CASLRADIRETQYF.

This clone was picked up one time. The rearrangement links TRBV28 to TRBJ1-5; D is possibly TRBD1 (6 bases). Deletions cut 6 bases from V and 7 bases from J, with 19 bases between. This CDR3 has 15 residues. Germline CDR1 MDHEN, CDR2 SYDVKM. This chain's CDR3 is CASSRPVGARQPQHF. Here the CDR3 DNA reads TGTGCCAGCAGCCGCCCGGTGGGGGCTAGGCAGCCCCAGCATTTT.